This TCR beta chain was obtained from a study of shared clonotypes between healthy human individuals. The protocol was immunoSEQ multiplex PCR, while the TCRdb copy is restricted to in-frame clones and leaves out a portion. The table includes approximately 2.3 million clones, 93% detected once. Sample: naive CD4+ T cells from PBMCs. Stated subset: CD45RA+ positively selected. This sequence originates from a man aged 18 to 30 in good health. Some clones in this sample may be carry-over from other donors' samples.

CDR3 sequence reads: CSDPVLLIAKNIQYF. The CDR3, as DNA: TGCAGCGACCCGGTCCTCCTCATAGCCAAAAACATTCAGTACTTC. V and J are TRBV29-1 and TRBJ2-4; D not resolved. The germline V gene encodes CDR1 SQVTM and CDR2 ANQGSEA. V dropped 7 bases and J dropped 0 bases, with 16 bases sitting between them. The CDR3 covers 15 residues.